This TCR beta chain was identified during a study of persistence of HIV-infected CD4 T cells. Study context: Antigen stimulation activated a lower proportion of cells, more of them memory, than anti-CD3/anti-CD28 stimulation.

This was the immunoSEQ version 4 assay in survey mode. Clones were sequenced by immunoSEQ multiplex PCR, and TCRdb holds only the in-frame ones, with some missing. The data hold 35,000 to 50,000 clones, with approximately 89% observed a single time. This CDR3 region has 14 residues. Unmatched junction bases numbered 6, after V lost 4 bases and J lost 3 bases. Germline V gene lookup returns CDR1 SGHKS and CDR2 YYEKEE (reference sequence). This clone was detected once. Its antigen remains unidentified. Nonspecific anti-CD3/anti-CD28 bead stimulation represents the broad CD4+ T cell repertoire. Sorting selected CD4+ T cells upregulating both CD40 ligand and CD69.

This TCR came from an adult man with HIV who was CMV-seropositive. The chain links TRBV5-5 to TRBJ2-7; 8 nucleotides agree with TRBD1. Sequencing was performed on CD4+ T cells sorted from PBMCs after approximately 18-hour stimulation, taken from a patient who received antiretroviral therapy. The CDR3 spells CASSPTGGRYEQYF. The CDR3 region has the DNA TGTGCCAGCAGCCCAACAGGGGGTCGCTACGAGCAGTACTTC. Filled out from reference TRBV5-5 and TRBJ2-7, the complete variable domain reads DAGVTQSPTHLIKTRGQQVTLRCSPISGHKSVSWYQQVLGQGPQFIFQYYEKEERGRGNFPDRFSARQFPNYSSELNVNALLLGDSALYLCASSPTGGRYEQYFGPGTRLTVT.